One and the same sample provided the 27 T cell receptor beta chains below, sequenced in a study of blood T cell repertoires in COVID-19. Profiled with immunoSEQ multiplex PCR; TCRdb holds only in-frame clones, not every one. The sample has over 150,000 clones, more than 75% seen once. Material: peripheral blood. The receptors here all came from a woman under 30 who had recovered from COVID-19.

The chain combines TRBV10-3 with TRBJ2-3; TRBD2 agrees at 8 bases. With 3 bases clipped from V and 3 bases from J, the junction kept 2 bases outside the gene matches. The CDR3 runs to 14 residues. CDR1 and CDR2 from the germline V gene are ENHRY and SYGVKD. CDR3 region: CAISDAGGTDTQYF. In DNA form, the CDR3 reads TGTGCCATCAGTGACGCGGGAGGAACAGATACGCAGTATTTT.

The DNA of the CDR3 is TGTGCCAGCAGCCAAGGCCACGGGGGGAGGAATTCACCCCTCCACTTT. Protein product: CASSQGHGGRNSPLHF. The chain carries TRBV14 and TRBJ1-6, with TRBD1 as a possible D gene (5 bases). This CDR3 contains 16 residues. Deletions cut 1 base from V and 7 bases from J, with 14 bases between. Germline assignment: CDR1 SGHDN and CDR2 FVKESK.

The chain links TRBV27 to TRBJ2-3; a weak D match, TRBD2 (7 bases). Germline values: CDR1 MNHEY, CDR2 SMNVEV (reference sequence). Trimming pared 6 bases from V and 4 bases from J, leaving 17 bases between. The CDR3 consists of 15 residues. The CDR3 region has the DNA TGTGCCAGCAGCCGATGGGGGGGCGGGCCAGATACGCAGTATTTT. Its translation: CASSRWGGGPDTQYF.

J is TRBJ2-5 and V is TRBV3-1 (or the pseudogene TRBV3-2), with D tentatively TRBD1 (6 bases). The CDR3 covers 17 residues. CDR1 is LGHDT and CDR2 is YNNKEL in the germline V gene (reference sequence). V shed 1 base and J shed 4 bases, with 19 bases lying between them. The chain's CDR3 is CASSQATRGAALETQYF. The CDR3 DNA is TGTGCCAGCAGCCAAGCTACCAGGGGCGCAGCATTAGAGACCCAGTACTTC.

This rearrangement joins TRBV25-1 to TRBJ1-1; 9 bases align to TRBD1. Looked up from germline, CDR1 is MGHDK and CDR2 is SYGVNS. V was pared by 1 base and J by 5 bases, with 8 bases of the junction left unmatched. There are 16 residues in the CDR3. Here the CDR3 reads CASSEWVTGGGTEAFF. CDR3 in DNA: TGTGCCAGCAGTGAATGGGTGACAGGGGGTGGAACTGAAGCTTTCTTT.

This chain links TRBV4-3 with TRBJ1-1, with TRBD1 identical over 7 bases. This CDR3 is 16 amino acids long. Germline V gives CDR1 LGHNA, CDR2 YSLEER. Trimming cost V 0 bases and J 1 base; bases outside gene matches: 5. The CDR3 region is CASSQEKGQRNTEAFF. The CDR3 DNA reads as TGCGCCAGCAGCCAAGAAAAGGGACAGAGGAACACTGAAGCTTTCTTT.

The chain employs TRBV7-2 and TRBJ2-2; a possible D gene is TRBD1 (6 bases). The germline V gene encodes CDR1 SGHTA and CDR2 FQGNSA. V was shortened by 0 bases and J by 4 bases, with 9 bases between the two germline ends. The CDR3 has 15 amino acids. As DNA, the CDR3 is TGTGCCAGCAGCTTAGCGGGGGCGGGCACCGGGGAGCTGTTTTTT. It translates to CASSLAGAGTGELFF. Complete variable domain (other parts from reference TRBV7-2 and TRBJ2-2): GAGVSQSPSNKVTEKGKDVELRCDPISGHTALYWYRQSLGQGLEFLIYFQGNSAPDKSGLPSDRFSAERTGGSVSTLTIQRTQQEDSAVYLCASSLAGAGTGELFFGEGSRLTVL.

CDR3: CASRATGEYGYTF. The CDR3 DNA is TGTGCCAGCAGAGCGACAGGTGAGTATGGCTACACCTTC. V usage is TRBV6-5 and J usage is TRBJ1-2; the D gene is possibly TRBD1 (6 bases). Germline CDR1 reads MNHEY; CDR2 reads SVGAGI. The ends were cut back, 6 bases at V and 5 bases at J, with 13 bases in the middle. The CDR3 consists of 13 residues.

Comment on this clone: This same CDR3 is encoded by further DNA sequences in the sample. The rearrangement uses TRBV24-1 and TRBJ1-2, with D tentatively TRBD1 (5 bases). CDR3 length: 13 amino acids. The germline V and J ends were trimmed by 0 bases and 6 bases, with 7 bases remaining between them. CDR1 is KGHDR, CDR2 SFDVKD, per germline. Written as DNA, the CDR3 is TGTGCCACCAGTGATTTGCGGGGGGATGGCTACACCTTC. It is translated as CATSDLRGDGYTF.

This chain connects TRBV6-5 to TRBJ2-7, with D possibly being TRBD2 (6 bases). Trimming left V 6 bases short and J 2 bases short, with 8 bases between. The CDR3 is 12 residues long. In germline, CDR1 is MNHEY, CDR2 SVGAGI. DNA for the CDR3: TGTGCCAGCAGGGGGGGACCCTACGAGCAGTACGTC. Protein: CASRGGPYEQYV.

The V gene is TRBV19, the J gene TRBJ1-4, with unresolved D. Germline V gives CDR1 LNHDA, CDR2 SQIVND (reference sequence). The CDR3 extends over 13 amino acids. With 3 bases removed from V and 7 bases from J, the gap between germline ends came to 9 bases. CDR3 protein: CASSINHGEKLFF. CDR3 coding DNA: TGTGCCAGTAGTATCAATCACGGTGAAAAACTGTTTTTT.

The chain joins TRBV4-3 to TRBJ2-1; 16 nucleotides match TRBD2. CDR1 and CDR2 from the germline V gene are LGHNA and YSLEER. This CDR3 comprises 17 residues. V shed 1 base and J 12 bases; nucleotides not matched to a gene: 9. This chain's CDR3 is CASSQAYGTSGGAWQFF. CDR3 sequence (DNA): TGCGCCAGCAGCCAAGCCTATGGGACTAGCGGGGGGGCCTGGCAGTTCTTC.

The CDR3 nucleotides read TGTGCCAGCAGTTCCCTCCAGGGGGCTCCCTACAATGAGCAGTTCTTC. As protein: CASSSLQGAPYNEQFF. The rearrangement uses TRBV6-2 or TRBV6-3 and TRBJ2-1; the match to TRBD1 covers 8 bases. Trimming removed 4 bases from V and 2 bases from J; junction bases left unmatched: 7. CDR1 is MNHEY, CDR2 SVGEGT, per germline. This CDR3 spans 16 amino acids.

This chain connects TRBV6-2 or TRBV6-3 to TRBJ2-3, with TRBD2 matching over 11 bases. CDR3 length: 15 residues. The ends lost 6 bases at V and 7 bases at J; junction bases unmatched: 9. The V gene's germline CDR1 is MNHEY and CDR2 SVGEGT. This CDR3 is CASSPGTSGTYTQYF. CDR3 in DNA: TGTGCCAGCAGCCCCGGGACTAGCGGCACCTATACGCAGTATTTT.

The chain combines TRBV5-6 with TRBJ1-1; perhaps TRBD1 as D (6 bases). Germline assignment: CDR1 SGHDT and CDR2 YYEEEE. This CDR3 is 15 amino acids long. Trimming removed 0 bases at V and 6 bases at J, with 15 bases between. CDR3 amino acids: CASSLGPGAGAEAFF. Written as DNA, the CDR3 is TGTGCCAGCAGCTTGGGTCCCGGGGCAGGGGCTGAAGCTTTCTTT. The variable domain in full, with the rest retrieved from reference TRBV5-6 and TRBJ1-1, is DAGVTQSPTHLIKTRGQQVTLRCSPKSGHDTVSWYQQALGQGPQFIFQYYEEEERQRGNFPDRFSGHQFPNYSSELNVNALLLGDSALYLCASSLGPGAGAEAFFGQGTRLTVV.

The chain is built from TRBV9 and TRBJ2-5; no reliable D call. The CDR3 length is 14 residues. The V end lost 1 base, the J end lost 2 bases, and 9 bases lay between the germline ends. Germline V gives CDR1 SGDLS, CDR2 YYNGEE. The CDR3 bases are TGTGCCAGCAGCGTACGAAGCGTACAAGAGACCCAGTACTTC. Its protein product is CASSVRSVQETQYF.

This clone has only a few counts. J is TRBJ1-4 and V is TRBV7-9, with D possibly being TRBD1 (5 bases). Deletions cut 5 bases from V and 4 bases from J, with 17 bases between. The CDR3 totals 16 residues. Germline assignment: CDR1 SEHNR and CDR2 FQNEAQ (reference sequence). CDR3 sequence reads: CASSPWGTGGNEKLFF. As DNA, the CDR3 is TGTGCCAGCAGCCCCTGGGGCACCGGGGGTAATGAAAAACTGTTTTTT.

The V call is TRBV10-3, the J call TRBJ1-6; D remains ambiguous. V lost 8 bases and J 4 bases, leaving 15 bases between the germline ends. This CDR3 region has 15 residues. Germline CDR1 is ENHRY and CDR2 is SYGVKD. CDR3 protein: CAIRSRGSYNSPLHF. In DNA, the CDR3 is TGTGCCATCCGCTCCCGGGGTTCATATAATTCACCCCTCCACTTT.

This rearrangement joins TRBV27 to TRBJ2-7, with D perhaps TRBD1 (9 bases). This CDR3 is built from 15 residues. Germline V lookup: CDR1 MNHEY, CDR2 SMNVEV (reference sequence). Trimming stripped 10 bases from V and 6 bases from J, with 25 bases between. In DNA, the CDR3 is TGTGCCACCGGGGGGGGGACAGGGCTCTCGAGCGAGCAGTACGTC. Its translation: CATGGGTGLSSEQYV.

Details on this clone: The same CDR3 also results from other DNA sequences found in this sample. The chain recombines TRBV7-9 with TRBJ1-1; TRBD1 is a possible D gene (6 bases). The CDR3 extends over 13 amino acids. The V end was cut by 6 bases, the J end by 1 base, with 9 bases between. The germline V gene encodes CDR1 SEHNR and CDR2 FQNEAQ (reference sequence). In DNA, the CDR3 is TGTGCCAGCAGTCCGACAGGGAACACTGAAGCTTTCTTT. Protein product: CASSPTGNTEAFF. The whole variable domain, remainder taken from reference TRBV7-9 and TRBJ1-1, is DTGVSQNPRHKITKRGQNVTFRCDPISEHNRLYWYRQTLGQGPEFLTYFQNEAQLEKSRLLSDRFSAERPKGSFSTLEIQRTEQGDSAMYLCASSPTGNTEAFFGQGTRLTVV.

V usage is TRBV4-3 and J usage is TRBJ1-2; D is unresolved. Germline CDR1 reads LGHNA; CDR2 reads YSLEER. The CDR3 extends over 14 amino acids. Trimming pared 0 bases from V and 6 bases from J, leaving 11 bases between. The CDR3 spells CASSQDAEVHGYTF. The DNA of the CDR3 is TGCGCCAGCAGCCAAGATGCGGAGGTTCATGGCTACACCTTC.

V gene TRBV5-6 combines with J gene TRBJ1-2, with D perhaps TRBD1 (5 bases). The CDR3 is 12 residues long. Germline CDR1 reads SGHDT; CDR2 reads YYEEEE. V was trimmed by 0 bases and J by 8 bases, leaving 8 bases between them. CDR3 amino acids: CASSLAGGGYTF. CDR3 bases: TGTGCCAGCAGCTTGGCCGGGGGAGGCTACACCTTC.

In DNA, the CDR3 is TGTGCCTGGAGTAGGGGACTCAAGAACACTGAAGCTTTCTTT. It encodes CAWSRGLKNTEAFF. The rearrangement uses TRBV30 and TRBJ1-1, with D maybe TRBD1 (5 bases). Deletions cut 2 bases from V and 1 base from J, with 11 bases between. Germline lookup yields CDR1 GTSNPN and CDR2 SVGIG (reference sequence). The CDR3 is made up of 14 amino acids. The whole variable domain, remainder taken from reference TRBV30 and TRBJ1-1, is SQTIHQWPATLVQPVGSPLSLECTVEGTSNPNLYWYRQAAGRGLQLLFYSVGIGQISSEVPQNLSASRPQDRQFILSSKKLLLSDSGFYLCAWSRGLKNTEAFFGQGTRLTVV.

In this sample, this clone turned up a few times. The chain combines TRBV19 with TRBJ2-4, with 7 nucleotides matching TRBD2. CDR1 is LNHDA and CDR2 is SQIVND in the germline V gene (reference sequence). V was clipped by 6 bases and J by 8 bases; unmatched bases: 10. This CDR3 has 14 amino acids. This chain's CDR3 is CASSRAGDIYIQYF. The DNA for the CDR3 is TGTGCCAGTAGCAGGGCGGGAGATATATACATTCAGTACTTC. The full variable domain, completed using reference TRBV19 and TRBJ2-4, is DGGITQSPKYLFRKEGQNVTLSCEQNLNHDAMYWYRQDPGQGLRLIYYSQIVNDFQKGDIAEGYSVSREKKESFPLTVTSAQKNPTAFYLCASSRAGDIYIQYFGAGTRLSVL.

V and J are TRBV6-1 and TRBJ2-7, with 9 bases lining up with TRBD1. Per the germline V gene, CDR1 is MNHNS and CDR2 is SASEGT. Trimming removed 1 base from V and 3 bases from J; junction bases left unmatched: 1. The CDR3 totals 14 residues. The CDR3 DNA reads TGTGCCAGCAGTGAAGGGACAGGGGTCTACGAGCAGTACTTC. Protein sequence: CASSEGTGVYEQYF.

This chain joins TRBV24-1 and TRBJ2-3, with a tentative D call TRBD1 (5 bases). Germline V CDR1 and CDR2: KGHDR, SFDVKD. V was clipped by 3 bases and J by 6 bases, with 12 bases between them. This CDR3 has 14 residues. The CDR3 sequence: CATSDERGADTQYF. As DNA, the CDR3 is TGTGCCACCAGTGATGAAAGGGGCGCGGATACGCAGTATTTT.

To note about this clone: The germline gene is not matched at one end of the junction; a read error may be the cause. The gene calls are TRBV5-6 and TRBJ1-5; 8 nucleotides line up with TRBD1. The CDR3 runs 13 residues. Germline CDR1 SGHDT, CDR2 YYEEEE. CDR3 bases: TGTGCCAGCAGCCTGACCGGGACAGGTATTCCCTGTTTT. This encodes CASSLTGTGIPCF.